Presented here are 2 T cell receptor beta chains from one specimen sequenced in a study of blood T cells in healthy people across ages. Then a second PCR, running roughly 7 to 11 cycles, was carried out with a sample-barcoded 5' primer and a J-beta primer mix. TCRdb used MiXCR to reprocess the 5' RACE reads, holding one entry per CDR3 protein. The sample shows approximately 1.5 million distinct CDR3 sequences, about 35% of them seen only once. Sequencing input: blood. The source is a young woman in good health.

V is TRBV29-1 and J is TRBJ2-1; TRBD2 agrees at 8 bases. The junction had 14 bases not matched to a gene; V was cut back by 6 bases and J by 7 bases. The CDR3 is 15 amino acids. CDR1 and CDR2 from the germline V gene are SQVTM and ANQGSEA. CDR3 amino acids: CSVYSGTGGRNEQFF. In DNA, the CDR3 is TGCAGCGTCTACTCCGGGACTGGCGGGAGGAATGAGCAGTTCTTC.

This clonotype turned up a few times. The V and J genes are TRBV28 and TRBJ2-7; weak D call: TRBD2 (6 bases). Germline V gene data show CDR1 as MDHEN and CDR2 as SYDVKM. Trimming pared 6 bases from V and 2 bases from J, leaving 14 bases between. There are 14 residues in the CDR3. The CDR3 bases are TGTGCCAGCAGATCCCTTAGCGGAACCTACGAGCAGTACTTC. It translates to CASRSLSGTYEQYF.